This T cell receptor beta chain was sequenced during a study of early T cells in non-severe SARS-CoV-2 infection. There are many counts of this clonotype. Individual cDNA molecules were tagged with unique molecular identifiers, the study reported. Using its own MiXCR run on the 5' RACE reads, TCRdb lists one record per CDR3 protein. This table holds roughly 29,000 distinct CDR3 sequences, roughly 5% found once. V was shortened by 7 bases and J by 5 bases, with 16 bases between the two germline ends. CDR3 length: 14 amino acids. Per the germline V gene, CDR1 is LGHNT and CDR2 is FRNRAP. The chain combines TRBV12-5 with TRBJ2-3; D unclear. The receptor's source is an adult who was a healthcare worker with PCR-confirmed SARS-CoV-2 infection or an uninfected control (not recorded which). Source material: whole blood. The CDR3 is CASALTGNRDTQYF. CDR3 DNA: TGTGCTAGTGCCCTGACTGGGAACAGAGATACGCAGTATTTT.